One sample yielded the 21 T cell receptor beta chains listed below, sequenced in a study of cytomegalovirus exposure and HLA in healthy donors (dated by TCRdb to about 2017). Library preparation used the immunoSEQ multiplex PCR assay. For the multiplex PCR, a mixture combining 60 forward primers for TCR Vbeta segments and 13 reverse primers for TCR Jbeta segments was used. As stored in TCRdb, this immuneACCESS dataset retains in-frame rearrangements with V and J assigned. A fraction of the clones does not appear; measured against another copy, unresolved V genes explain less than half of the discrepancy, and the remainder lacks a known reason. The sample yields some 180,000 clones; about 78% were counted once. The ten top clones hold roughly 3% of the sample. Sequenced input: PBMCs. The receptors stem from a woman between 25 and 40 years old in good health and CMV-seronegative.

V gene TRBV4-1 combines with J gene TRBJ2-7; 12 bases align to TRBD1. CDR1 and CDR2 (germline): MGHRA, YSYEKL. The J segment lost 6 bases and the V segment lost 3 bases, leaving 15 bases of the junction unmatched. CDR3 length: 18 residues. The CDR3 is CASSHVTSGTGGYREQYF. The CDR3 DNA is TGCGCCAGCAGCCACGTAACCTCCGGGACAGGGGGCTATCGCGAGCAGTACTTC.

This sequence joins TRBV10-3 and TRBJ2-3; perhaps TRBD1 as D (6 bases). The germline V gene encodes CDR1 ENHRY and CDR2 SYGVKD. This CDR3 has 12 amino acids. The germline V and J ends were trimmed by 6 bases and 5 bases, with 9 bases remaining between them. The CDR3 reads CAIRGAKDTQYF. The DNA of the CDR3 is TGTGCCATCAGGGGGGCAAAAGATACGCAGTATTTT.

V gene TRBV10-3 combines with J gene TRBJ2-2, with 13 bases matching TRBD2. The CDR3 covers 17 residues. Per germline, CDR1 ENHRY and CDR2 SYGVKD. The ends lost 10 bases at V and 4 bases at J; junction bases unmatched: 12. The CDR3 reads CATRTSGSPGGTGELFF. CDR3 DNA sequence: TGTGCCACCAGGACTAGCGGGAGTCCGGGAGGCACCGGGGAGCTGTTTTTT.

The rearrangement links TRBV20-1 to TRBJ2-3, with a tentative D call TRBD2 (5 bases). The germline CDR1 and CDR2 sequences are DFQATT and SNEGSKA (reference sequence). V lost 3 bases and J lost 7, with 8 bases in between. The CDR3 spans 11 residues. The CDR3: CSASRDYTQYF. The CDR3 DNA follows: TGCAGTGCTAGTCGGGATTATACGCAGTATTTT.

The chain has TRBV15 and TRBJ2-1, with 10 nucleotides matching TRBD2. The CDR3 runs to 18 residues. Germline CDR1 reads LNHNV; CDR2 reads YYDKDF (reference sequence). With V trimmed by 1 base and J by 9 bases, 15 bases remained unmatched. CDR3 nucleotides: TGTGCCACCAGCAGAGGGGGCCTATTTTTTTGGACTAGCGGTGAGCAGTTCTTC. Its protein is CATSRGGLFFWTSGEQFF.

In DNA, the CDR3 is TGTGCCAGTAGTATCGGGACAGGGGCGAACACTGAAGCTTTCTTT. It encodes CASSIGTGANTEAFF. The chain recombines TRBV19 with TRBJ1-1; the match to TRBD1 covers 10 bases. The CDR3 has 15 residues. CDR1 is LNHDA, CDR2 SQIVND, per germline (reference sequence). The trim removed 3 bases at V and 1 base at J, leaving 2 bases unmatched.

The gene calls are TRBV12-5 and TRBJ2-3; maybe TRBD2 (5 bases). V was trimmed by 5 bases and J by 4 bases, leaving 13 bases between them. The CDR3 spans 14 residues. Germline CDR1 LGHNT, CDR2 FRNRAP. The CDR3 nucleotides read TGTGCTAGTGGTCCCCGACTATCCGCAGATACGCAGTATTTT. Translation: CASGPRLSADTQYF. The full variable domain, with the rest looked up from reference TRBV12-5 and TRBJ2-3, is DARVTQTPRHKVTEMGQEVTMRCQPILGHNTVFWYRQTMMQGLELLAYFRNRAPLDDSGMPKDRFSAEMPDATLATLKIQPSEPRDSAVYFCASGPRLSADTQYFGPGTRLTVL.

The chain combines TRBV11-2 with TRBJ2-5; TRBD2 matches 8 bases. This CDR3 has 15 residues. Unmatched junction bases numbered 6, after V lost 4 bases and J lost 2 bases. The germline gives CDR1 SGHAT, CDR2 FQNNGV. CDR3 residues: CASSWSGGIQETQYF. The CDR3 bases are TGTGCCAGCAGCTGGTCGGGAGGGATACAAGAGACCCAGTACTTC.

V and J are TRBV2 and TRBJ2-1; tentatively, D is TRBD2 (5 bases). Germline V gene sequence: CDR1 SNHLY, CDR2 FYNNEI. Trimming pared 7 bases from V and 5 bases from J, leaving 12 bases between. The CDR3 has 13 residues. In nucleotides, the CDR3 is TGTGCCAGCACAAGCGGCGGAGACAATGAGCAGTTCTTC. It is translated as CASTSGGDNEQFF.

The chain joins TRBV2 to TRBJ2-6; D possibly corresponds to TRBD1 (6 bases). The CDR3 length is 18 residues. V was clipped by 7 bases and J by 0 bases, with 19 bases between them. The V gene's germline CDR1 is SNHLY and CDR2 FYNNEI. CDR3 residues: CASIRAPGAHSGANVLTF. The CDR3 nucleotides are TGTGCCAGCATCAGGGCCCCAGGGGCCCACTCTGGGGCCAACGTCCTGACTTTC.

The chain is built from TRBV7-9 and TRBJ2-5, with D maybe TRBD2 (6 bases). The germline V gene has CDR1 SEHNR and CDR2 FQNEAQ (reference sequence). Trimming pared 3 bases from V and 5 bases from J, leaving 13 bases between. The CDR3 sequence is 14 residues long. For the CDR3, the DNA is TGTGCCAGCAGCTTGCCCTCGGAGGGGGAGACCCAGTACTTC. It codes for CASSLPSEGETQYF.

V gene TRBV4-2 combines with J gene TRBJ2-1; TRBD2 aligns across 8 bases. The germline V gene has CDR1 LGHNA and CDR2 YNFKEQ. This CDR3 has 15 amino acids. V trimming: 2 bases; J trimming: 2 bases; junction bases outside the gene matches: 2. CDR3 residues: CASSQTSGPYNEQFF. The CDR3 DNA follows: TGTGCCAGCAGCCAAACTAGCGGCCCCTACAATGAGCAGTTCTTC.

As DNA, the CDR3 is TGTGCCAGCAGCCAAGACGGGCTAGCGGGAGTTGAGCAGTTCTTC. It encodes CASSQDGLAGVEQFF. The chain recombines TRBV14 with TRBJ2-1; 10 nucleotides agree with TRBD2. The length of the CDR3 is 15 residues. Losses at the gene ends were 0 bases for V and 9 bases for J; bases not matched to a gene: 5. CDR1 is SGHDN, CDR2 FVKESK, per germline.

The rearrangement joins TRBV28 to TRBJ2-1; D possibly corresponds to TRBD2 (5 bases). This CDR3 has 17 residues. CDR1 is MDHEN and CDR2 is SYDVKM in the germline V gene. Trimming removed 3 bases at V and 2 bases at J, with 17 bases between. The CDR3 here is CASSLSPHEGTYNEQFF. In DNA form, the CDR3 reads TGTGCCAGCAGTTTGTCCCCCCATGAGGGAACCTACAATGAGCAGTTCTTC.

The chain couples TRBV5-5 to TRBJ1-6; D is perhaps TRBD1 (5 bases). This CDR3 contains 15 residues. CDR1 and CDR2 from the germline V gene are SGHKS and YYEKEE (reference sequence). With 0 bases removed from V and 5 bases from J, the gap between germline ends came to 9 bases. CDR3 region: CASSLDPGNNSPLHF. In nucleotides, the CDR3 is TGTGCCAGCAGCTTGGATCCAGGGAATAATTCACCCCTCCACTTT.

This clone was recorded once. The sample contains more than one DNA sequence encoding this CDR3. The chain carries TRBV9 and TRBJ2-5; D ambiguous. Germline V lookup: CDR1 SGDLS, CDR2 YYNGEE. This CDR3 comprises 13 residues. Trimming shortened V by 0 bases and J by 1 base, and 4 bases separated the two germline ends. The CDR3 coding sequence is TGTGCCAGCAGCGTAGCTGTCCAAGAGACCCAGTACTTC. Its protein product is CASSVAVQETQYF.

The J gene is TRBJ2-1, the V gene TRBV9, with TRBD2 matching 9 bases. CDR3 size: 15 residues. The germline V gene encodes CDR1 SGDLS and CDR2 YYNGEE. After removal of 5 bases from V and 6 bases from J, the junction contained 9 bases not matched to a gene. CDR3 DNA: TGTGCCAGCAGTCCTAGCGGGACCCCCCGCAATGAGCAGTTCTTC. Encoded protein: CASSPSGTPRNEQFF.

The chain carries TRBV15 and TRBJ2-3, with TRBD1 identical over 7 bases. V dropped 4 bases and J dropped 0; count of bases not matched to a gene: 7. The CDR3 is 16 residues long. CDR1 and CDR2 from the germline V gene are LNHNV and YYDKDF (reference sequence). CDR3 sequence (DNA): TGTGCCACCAGCAAAAGGACAGGATCTAGCACAGATACGCAGTATTTT. Protein sequence: CATSKRTGSSTDTQYF.

The J gene is TRBJ2-1, the V gene TRBV4-1, with D uncertain. The germline CDR1 and CDR2 sequences are MGHRA and YSYEKL. There are 16 residues in the CDR3. V lost 5 bases and J lost 2, with 16 bases in between. CDR3 region: CASSADRRPTYNEQFF. The CDR3 DNA follows: TGCGCCAGCAGCGCAGACCGGAGACCAACCTACAATGAGCAGTTCTTC.

This clone occurred once. The chain carries TRBV5-1 and TRBJ2-4; TRBD2 might be the D (5 bases). The germline V and J ends were trimmed by 3 bases and 0 bases, with 16 bases remaining between them. CDR3 length: 17 residues. CDR1 and CDR2 (germline): SGHRS, YFSETQ. CDR3: CASSSEVGALAKNIQYF. The CDR3 DNA sequence: TGCGCCAGCAGCTCGGAGGTGGGAGCATTAGCCAAAAACATTCAGTACTTC.

The chain joins TRBV5-1 to TRBJ2-1, with D uncertain. This CDR3 is built from 15 residues. CDR1 SGHRS and CDR2 YFSETQ come from the germline V gene. The V gene lost 0 bases and the J gene lost 5 bases, with 12 bases spanning the gap. The DNA for the CDR3 is TGCGCCAGCAGCTTGGATCCCGCGGCGAACAATGAGCAGTTCTTC. It translates to CASSLDPAANNEQFF. Based on the CDR3 plus reference TRBV5-1 and TRBJ2-1, the full variable domain is KAGVTQTPRYLIKTRGQQVTLSCSPISGHRSVSWYQQTPGQGLQFLFEYFSETQRNKGNFPGRFSGRQFSNSRSEMNVSTLELGDSALYLCASSLDPAANNEQFFGPGTRLTVL.